Below are 5 T cell receptor delta chains sequenced from a single sample in a study of gamma-delta T cells after stem cell transplantation. TCRdb reprocessed the RT-PCR reads using CATT. Here the sample spans over a thousand delta-chain clones, roughly 1.8% being singletons. Sequenced: gamma-delta T cells. The origin of the receptors is a human donor. It is not recorded whose cells these are; they may come from a transplant donor.

This clone is deemed large (0.1 to 1%). The chain links TRDV2 to TRDJ1; 13 bases fit TRDD3. CDR3 length: 19 amino acids. Trimming removed 0 bases from V and 1 base from J; junction bases left unmatched: 10. Germline V lookup: CDR1 GEAIGNYY, CDR2 EKD. CDR3 region: CACDTLILGDTATTDKLIF. CDR3 coding DNA: TGTGCCTGTGACACCCTTATACTGGGGGATACGGCTACCACCGATAAACTCATCTTT.

A note on this clone: A clone one base away is much larger, so this may be a read error. The same CDR3 can be traced to other DNA sequences in this sample. The rearrangement uses TRDV2 and TRDJ1, with TRDD3 identical over 8 bases. The CDR3 has 21 residues. V gave up 3 bases and J gave up 0 bases; unmatched junction bases: 23. Germline CDR1 and CDR2: GEAIGNYY and EKD. CDR3 residues: CACDPVLGGQTDSLYTDKLIF. Here the CDR3 DNA reads TGTGCCTGTGACCCTGTACTGGGGGGTCAAACAGATTCCCTCTACACCGATAAACTCATCTTT.

This clone was observed a handful of times. This likely came from a read error, as a far larger clone is one base away. This CDR3 is also generated by other DNA sequences in the sample. The J gene is TRDJ1, the V gene TRDV2; 10 bases agree with TRDD3. CDR3 size: 19 residues. Germline lookup yields CDR1 GEAIGNYY and CDR2 EKD. With V trimmed by 1 base and J by 1 base, 14 bases remained unmatched. The CDR3 DNA reads as TGTGCCTGTGACACTGTCCGGGGGATACGCGATATGTCCACCGATAAACTCATCTTT. The encoded protein is CACDTVRGIRDMSTDKLIF.

Regarding this clone: Given a much more abundant clone one base away, this may be a read error. J is TRDJ1 and V is TRDV2; possibly TRDD3 for D (6 bases). Germline CDR1 GEAIGNYY, CDR2 EKD. The CDR3 is made up of 21 amino acids. As DNA, the CDR3 is TGTGCCCGTGACCTCCCAACCTCCTTCGCGGTGGGGGCCCCACACACCGATAAACTCATCTTT. This encodes CARDLPTSFAVGAPHTDKLIF.

The CDR3 region has the DNA TGTGCCTGTGACGGACTGGGGGATACAAATGGTAAACTCATCTTT. Encoded protein: CACDGLGDTNGKLIF. The chain recombines TRDV2 with TRDJ1; 12 bases fit TRDD3. Germline V gene data show CDR1 as GEAIGNYY and CDR2 as EKD. The CDR3 is made up of 15 amino acids. With 3 bases clipped from V and 7 bases from J, the junction kept 8 bases outside the gene matches.